A selection of T cell receptor beta chains follows, all from one sample in a study of blood T cell repertoires in COVID-19. The table came from immunoSEQ multiplex PCR; TCRdb's copy has only in-frame clones and leaves some out. Of about 29,000 clones in the sample, 85% to 90% were seen once. Sample: peripheral blood. These receptors were taken from a human donor with active COVID-19. The donor label of this sample is uncertain. CDR3s include the opening cysteine and the closing phenylalanine or tryptophan. The order of the fields is V gene, J gene, D gene, clone size, CDR3 protein, CDR3 DNA. A D gene is named only where the DNA matches it firmly. Clone size is given for some rows only: seen once, a few or many times, or a class if the clone is expanded.

v_call: TRBV15
j_call: TRBJ1-5
d_call: -
clone_size: few
cdr3_aa: CATSRDQNSNQPQHF
cdr3_nt: TGTGCCACCAGCAGAGATCAGAATAGCAATCAGCCCCAGCATTTT

v_call: TRBV28
j_call: TRBJ2-2
d_call: TRBD2
clone_size: -
cdr3_aa: CASRLAGGYTGELFF
cdr3_nt: TGTGCCAGCAGGCTAGCGGGAGGGTACACCGGGGAGCTGTTTTTT

v_call: TRBV6-5
j_call: TRBJ2-7
d_call: TRBD1
clone_size: -
cdr3_aa: CASSTGGGYEQYF
cdr3_nt: TGTGCCAGCAGTACAGGGGGAGGCTACGAGCAGTACTTC

v_call: TRBV19
j_call: TRBJ2-2
d_call: -
clone_size: -
cdr3_aa: CASSGQGRRTRADSNTGELFF
cdr3_nt: TGTGCCAGTAGCGGTCAGGGGCGACGGACCCGGGCCGATTCGAACACCGGGGAGCTGTTTTTT

v_call: TRBV11-1
j_call: TRBJ2-7
d_call: -
clone_size: -
cdr3_aa: CASSSTGYSYEQYF
cdr3_nt: TGTGCCAGCAGCTCCACAGGGTACTCCTACGAGCAGTACTTC

v_call: TRBV10-2
j_call: TRBJ1-4
d_call: -
clone_size: -
cdr3_aa: CASNPQETNEKLFF
cdr3_nt: TGCGCCAGCAACCCACAGGAAACTAATGAAAAACTGTTTTTT

v_call: TRBV20-1
j_call: TRBJ2-1
d_call: TRBD2
clone_size: -
cdr3_aa: CSASLIPGLAGGIYNEQFF
cdr3_nt: TGCAGTGCTAGTTTAATTCCGGGACTAGCGGGAGGAATATACAATGAGCAGTTCTTC

v_call: TRBV3-1/TRBV3-2
j_call: TRBJ1-2
d_call: -
clone_size: few
cdr3_aa: CASRPSGDSGTNYGYTF
cdr3_nt: TGTGCCAGCAGACCCTCAGGGGATAGCGGGACTAACTATGGCTACACCTTC

v_call: TRBV4-1
j_call: TRBJ2-7
d_call: TRBD1
clone_size: few
cdr3_aa: CASSQGSQGAREQYF
cdr3_nt: TGCGCCAGCAGCCAAGGGTCTCAGGGGGCGCGAGAGCAGTACTTC

v_call: TRBV7-9
j_call: TRBJ2-1
d_call: TRBD2
clone_size: -
cdr3_aa: CASSDSGGNEQFF
cdr3_nt: TGTGCCAGCAGCGACAGCGGGGGTAATGAGCAGTTCTTC

v_call: TRBV5-1
j_call: TRBJ1-1
d_call: -
clone_size: -
cdr3_aa: CASSLWGDTEAFF
cdr3_nt: TGCGCCAGCAGCTTGTGGGGGGACACTGAAGCTTTCTTT

v_call: TRBV11-3
j_call: TRBJ2-1
d_call: TRBD2
clone_size: few
cdr3_aa: CASSLALAGGGYEQFF
cdr3_nt: TGTGCCAGCAGCTTAGCGCTAGCGGGAGGGGGGTATGAGCAGTTCTTC

v_call: TRBV3-1/TRBV3-2
j_call: TRBJ1-2
d_call: TRBD1
clone_size: once
cdr3_aa: CASSQAGTGNYGYTF
cdr3_nt: TGTGCCAGCAGCCAAGCCGGGACAGGGAACTATGGCTACACCTTC

v_call: TRBV29-1
j_call: TRBJ1-1
d_call: -
clone_size: once
cdr3_aa: CSVERPPGEPEAFF
cdr3_nt: TGCAGCGTTGAACGTCCCCCCGGGGAGCCTGAAGCTTTCTTT

v_call: TRBV24-1
j_call: TRBJ2-2
d_call: -
clone_size: once
cdr3_aa: CATSGGSGSRGTGELFF
cdr3_nt: TGTGCCACCAGTGGCGGATCAGGGTCGCGGGGAACCGGGGAGCTGTTTTTT

v_call: TRBV5-4
j_call: TRBJ2-5
d_call: -
clone_size: -
cdr3_aa: CASSLTRTAEETQYF
cdr3_nt: TGTGCCAGCAGCCTGACCCGGACAGCTGAAGAGACCCAGTACTTC

v_call: TRBV3-1/TRBV3-2
j_call: TRBJ1-5
d_call: TRBD1
clone_size: -
cdr3_aa: CASSPTGGVGQPQHF
cdr3_nt: TGTGCCAGCAGCCCAACAGGGGGCGTTGGTCAGCCCCAGCATTTT